This T cell receptor (beta chain) emerged from a study of blood T cell repertoires in COVID-19. Study-level information: Italy, Spain and the United States were the sources of the convalescent and acute COVID-19 samples. Nucleic acid was either cDNA or gDNA, and it came from T cells, B-cell-depleted T cells, or PBMCs.

Profiling relied on immunoSEQ multiplex PCR, and the TCRdb table lists in-frame clones only, not all of them. Of roughly 90,000 clones listed, 80% to 90% are singletons. The V end was cut by 5 bases, the J end by 1 base, with 6 bases between. Germline V CDR1 and CDR2: SGHTS, YDEGEE. The CDR3 loop spans 13 amino acids. The sample was peripheral blood. This clonotype was obtained from a man aged 45 to 65 with COVID-19, enrolled during active disease. This chain connects TRBV5-8 to TRBJ2-2, with D possibly TRBD1 on 6 matching bases. In DNA form, the CDR3 reads TGTGCCAGCAGACAGGGGAACACCGGGGAGCTGTTTTTT. It specifies CASRQGNTGELFF.